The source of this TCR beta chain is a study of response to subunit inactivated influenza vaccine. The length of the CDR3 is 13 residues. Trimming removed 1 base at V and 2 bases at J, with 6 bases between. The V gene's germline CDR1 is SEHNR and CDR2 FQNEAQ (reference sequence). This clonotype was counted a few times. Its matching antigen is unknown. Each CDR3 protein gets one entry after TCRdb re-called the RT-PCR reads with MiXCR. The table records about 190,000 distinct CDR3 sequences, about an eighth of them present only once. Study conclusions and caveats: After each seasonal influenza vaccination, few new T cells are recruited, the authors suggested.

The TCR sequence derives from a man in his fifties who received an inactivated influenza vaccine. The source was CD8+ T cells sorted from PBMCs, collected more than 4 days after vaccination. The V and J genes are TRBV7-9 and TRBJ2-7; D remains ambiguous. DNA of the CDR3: TGTGCCAGCAGCTTAGATTGGCCCTACGAGCAGTACTTC. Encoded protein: CASSLDWPYEQYF.